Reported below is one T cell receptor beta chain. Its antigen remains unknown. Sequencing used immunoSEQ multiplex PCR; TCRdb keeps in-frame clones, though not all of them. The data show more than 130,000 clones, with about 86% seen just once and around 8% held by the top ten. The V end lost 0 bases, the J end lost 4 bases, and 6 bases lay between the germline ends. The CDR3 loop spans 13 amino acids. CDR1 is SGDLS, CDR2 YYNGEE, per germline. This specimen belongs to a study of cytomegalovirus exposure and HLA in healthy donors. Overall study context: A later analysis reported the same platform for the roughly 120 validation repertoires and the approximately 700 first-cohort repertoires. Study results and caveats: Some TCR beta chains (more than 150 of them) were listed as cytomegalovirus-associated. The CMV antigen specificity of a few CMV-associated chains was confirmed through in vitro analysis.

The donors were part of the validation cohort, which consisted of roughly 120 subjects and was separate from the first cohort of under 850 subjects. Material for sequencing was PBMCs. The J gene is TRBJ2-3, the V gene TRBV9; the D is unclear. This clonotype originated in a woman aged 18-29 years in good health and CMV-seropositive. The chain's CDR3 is CASSVAQADTQYF. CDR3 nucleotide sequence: TGTGCCAGCAGCGTAGCCCAGGCAGATACGCAGTATTTT. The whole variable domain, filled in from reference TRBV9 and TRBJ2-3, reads DSGVTQTPKHLITATGQRVTLRCSPRSGDLSVYWYQQSLDQGLQFLIQYYNGEERAKGNILERFSAQQFPDLHSELNLSSLELGDSALYFCASSVAQADTQYFGPGTRLTVL.